The sequence of this TCR beta chain was determined in a study of shared clonotypes between healthy human individuals. Sequencing was performed with immunoSEQ multiplex PCR; in TCRdb, only in-frame clones are kept and a portion is missing. The sample includes 2 million to 3 million clones, 93% of them seen just once. The V and J ends lost 0 bases and 7 bases, in that order; junction bases with no gene match: 8. CDR3 length: 15 residues. CDR1 and CDR2 (germline): GTSNPN, SVGIG (reference sequence). Regarding this clone: The sample carries other DNA sequences with the same CDR3.

The sequence was collected from a man younger than 35 in good health. Some clones in this sample may be carry-over from other donors' samples. Sequencing was carried out using naive CD4+ T cells from PBMCs. Documented subset: CD45RA+ positively selected. This chain connects TRBV30 to TRBJ2-1; TRBD2 aligns across 8 bases. CDR3 DNA sequence: TGTGCCTGGAGTGTAGGGAGCGGGAGTAGAAATGAGCAGTTCTTC. Amino acid sequence: CAWSVGSGSRNEQFF.